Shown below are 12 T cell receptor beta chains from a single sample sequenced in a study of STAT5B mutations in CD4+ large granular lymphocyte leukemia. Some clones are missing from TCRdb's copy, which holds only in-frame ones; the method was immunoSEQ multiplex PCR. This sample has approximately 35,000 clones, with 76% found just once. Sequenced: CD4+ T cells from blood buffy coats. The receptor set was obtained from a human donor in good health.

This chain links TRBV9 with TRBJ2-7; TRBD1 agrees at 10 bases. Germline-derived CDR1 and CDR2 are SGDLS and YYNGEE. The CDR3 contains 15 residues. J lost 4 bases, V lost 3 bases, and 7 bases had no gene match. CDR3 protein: CASSAQTGGGYEQYF. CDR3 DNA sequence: TGTGCCAGCAGCGCCCAGACAGGGGGCGGGTACGAGCAGTACTTC.

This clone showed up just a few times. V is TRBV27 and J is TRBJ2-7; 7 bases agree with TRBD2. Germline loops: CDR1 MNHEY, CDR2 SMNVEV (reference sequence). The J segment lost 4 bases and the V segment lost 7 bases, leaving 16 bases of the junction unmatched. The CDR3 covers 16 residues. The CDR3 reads CASKGFGSSGNYEQYF. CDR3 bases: TGTGCCAGCAAAGGCTTCGGGTCTAGCGGAAATTACGAGCAGTACTTC.

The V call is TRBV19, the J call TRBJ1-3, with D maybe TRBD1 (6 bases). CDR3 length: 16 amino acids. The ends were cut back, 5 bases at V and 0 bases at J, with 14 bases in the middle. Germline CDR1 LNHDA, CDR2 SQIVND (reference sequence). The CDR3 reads CASSPPGASSGNTIYF. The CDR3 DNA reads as TGTGCCAGTAGTCCTCCAGGGGCCAGCTCTGGAAACACCATATATTTT.

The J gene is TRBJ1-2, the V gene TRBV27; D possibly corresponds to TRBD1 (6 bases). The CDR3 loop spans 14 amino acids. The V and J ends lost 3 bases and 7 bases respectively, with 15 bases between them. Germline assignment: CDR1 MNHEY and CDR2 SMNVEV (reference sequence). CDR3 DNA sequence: TGTGCCAGCAGTTTTCGGGGGGGGCAGGGTGGCTACACCTTC. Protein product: CASSFRGGQGGYTF.

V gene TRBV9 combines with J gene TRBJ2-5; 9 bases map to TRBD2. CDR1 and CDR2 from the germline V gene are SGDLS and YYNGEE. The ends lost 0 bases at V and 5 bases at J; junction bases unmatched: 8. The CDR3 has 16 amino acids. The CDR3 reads CASSVEPAGGFETQYF. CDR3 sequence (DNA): TGTGCCAGCAGCGTAGAACCCGCGGGGGGGTTTGAGACCCAGTACTTC.

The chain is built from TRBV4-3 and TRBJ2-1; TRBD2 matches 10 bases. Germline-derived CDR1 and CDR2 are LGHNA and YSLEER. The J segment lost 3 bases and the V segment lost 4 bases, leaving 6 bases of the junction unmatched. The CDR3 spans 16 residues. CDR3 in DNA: TGCGCCAGCAGCCGCGCACTAGCGGGGCTCTACAATGAGCAGTTCTTC. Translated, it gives CASSRALAGLYNEQFF.

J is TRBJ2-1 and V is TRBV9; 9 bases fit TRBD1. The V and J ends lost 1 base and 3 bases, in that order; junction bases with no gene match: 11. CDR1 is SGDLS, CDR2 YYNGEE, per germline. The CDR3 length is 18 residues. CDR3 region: CASSVKRGAGQGYNEQFF. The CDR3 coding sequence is TGTGCCAGCAGCGTAAAGCGCGGAGCGGGACAGGGCTACAATGAGCAGTTCTTC.

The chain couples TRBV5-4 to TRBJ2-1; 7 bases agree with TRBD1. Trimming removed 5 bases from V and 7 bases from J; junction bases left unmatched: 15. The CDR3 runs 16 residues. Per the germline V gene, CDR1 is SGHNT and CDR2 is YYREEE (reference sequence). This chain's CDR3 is CASSPRGGEQGNEQFF. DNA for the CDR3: TGTGCCAGCAGTCCCCGTGGGGGCGAACAGGGGAATGAGCAGTTCTTC.

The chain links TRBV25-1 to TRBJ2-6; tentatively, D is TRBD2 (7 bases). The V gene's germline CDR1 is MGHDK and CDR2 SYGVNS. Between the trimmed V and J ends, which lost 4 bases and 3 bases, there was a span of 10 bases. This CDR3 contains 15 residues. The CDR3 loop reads CASSVGGLGANVLTF. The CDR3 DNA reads TGTGCCAGCAGTGTGGGGGGGCTTGGGGCCAACGTCCTGACTTTC.

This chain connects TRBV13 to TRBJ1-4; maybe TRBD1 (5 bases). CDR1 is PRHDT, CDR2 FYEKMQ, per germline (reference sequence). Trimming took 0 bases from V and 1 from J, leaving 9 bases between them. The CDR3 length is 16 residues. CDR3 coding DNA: TGTGCCAGCAGCTTAGGTGGGAGGGGAACTAATGAAAAACTGTTTTTT. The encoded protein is CASSLGGRGTNEKLFF.

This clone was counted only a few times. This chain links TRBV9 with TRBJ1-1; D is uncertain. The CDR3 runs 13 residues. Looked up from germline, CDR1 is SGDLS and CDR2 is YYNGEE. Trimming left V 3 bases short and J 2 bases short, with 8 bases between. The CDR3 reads CASSAHLNTEAFF. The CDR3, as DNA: TGTGCCAGCAGCGCGCACCTTAACACTGAAGCTTTCTTT.

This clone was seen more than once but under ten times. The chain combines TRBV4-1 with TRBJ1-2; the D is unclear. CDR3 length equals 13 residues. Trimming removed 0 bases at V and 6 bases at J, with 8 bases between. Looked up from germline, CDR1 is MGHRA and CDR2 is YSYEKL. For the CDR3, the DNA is TGCGCCAGCAGCCAAGATGGACGGGATGGCTACACCTTC. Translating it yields CASSQDGRDGYTF.